This T cell receptor beta chain was captured in a study of shared clonotypes between healthy human individuals. Overall study context: Three CD4 naive, three CD4 memory, two CD8 naive and one CD8 memory plate were used per donor.

This CDR3 contains 11 residues. The V end was cut by 2 bases, the J end by 13 bases, with 12 bases between. Germline V lookup: CDR1 ENHRY, CDR2 SYGVKD. Profiling relied on immunoSEQ multiplex PCR, and the TCRdb table lists in-frame clones only, not all of them. The sample has around 2.3 million clones; more than 90% are singletons. This clone was recorded once. The antigen is not known. Study observations and caveats: A handful of donors showed sharing of approximately 5% of naive CD4 clonotypes. Researchers found naive subsets generally carried larger estimated richness than memory subsets.

The source of this sequence is a man younger than 35 in good health. The chain employs TRBV10-3 and TRBJ2-7; D is tentatively TRBD1 or TRBD2 (5 bases each). The sequenced material came from naive CD4+ T cells sorted from blood. Specified subset: CD45RA+ positively selected. This chain's CDR3 is CAISEGDGIYF. The CDR3 DNA reads as TGTGCCATCAGTGAGGGGGACGGAATCTACTTC.